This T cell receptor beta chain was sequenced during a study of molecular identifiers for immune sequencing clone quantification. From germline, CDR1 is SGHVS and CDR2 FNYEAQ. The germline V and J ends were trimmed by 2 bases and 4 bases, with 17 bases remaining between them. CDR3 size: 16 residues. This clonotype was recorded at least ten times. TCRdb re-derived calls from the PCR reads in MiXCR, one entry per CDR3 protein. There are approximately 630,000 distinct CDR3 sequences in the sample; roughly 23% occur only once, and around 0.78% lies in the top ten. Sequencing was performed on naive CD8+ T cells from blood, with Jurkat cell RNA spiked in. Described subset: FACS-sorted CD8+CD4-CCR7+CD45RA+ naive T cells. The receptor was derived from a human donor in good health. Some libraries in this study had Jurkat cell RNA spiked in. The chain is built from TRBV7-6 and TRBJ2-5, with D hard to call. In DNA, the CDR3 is TGTGCCAGCAGCTTACCCACTCGGACCTATTCAGAGACCCAGTACTTC. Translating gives CASSLPTRTYSETQYF.